This T cell receptor beta chain was sequenced during a study of blood T cell repertoires in COVID-19. Clones were sequenced by immunoSEQ multiplex PCR, and TCRdb holds only the in-frame ones, with some missing. The sample gives 300,000 to 400,000 clones, 65% to 90% of which show up once; roughly 4.2% is in the top ten. The CDR3 contains 14 residues. Looked up from germline, CDR1 is SGHAT and CDR2 is FQDESV (reference sequence). V gave up 5 bases and J gave up 6 bases, with 16 bases separating them. Material for sequencing was PBMCs or T cells enriched from blood (not recorded which). The chain recombines TRBV11-1 with TRBJ2-5; D possibly corresponds to TRBD1 (6 bases). This clonotype was sampled from a middle-aged woman with acute COVID-19. This chain's CDR3 is CASSPQGQFKTQYF. CDR3 bases: TGTGCCAGCAGCCCCCAGGGACAATTTAAGACCCAGTACTTC.